Listed here are 21 T cell receptor beta chains from one sample, sequenced in a study of blood T cell repertoires in COVID-19. Here immunoSEQ multiplex PCR was the method, and the copy in TCRdb shows in-frame clones only, minus some. The sample contains about 440,000 clones, 70% to 90% of which appear only once. Sequenced sample: peripheral blood. These receptors originate from a woman aged 45-59 years with COVID-19, enrolled during active disease.

V gene TRBV18 combines with J gene TRBJ1-1; tentative D call: TRBD1 (6 bases). Germline V CDR1 and CDR2: KGHSH, LQKENI. V lost 3 bases and J 5 bases, leaving 16 bases between the germline ends. The CDR3 loop spans 15 amino acids. The CDR3, as DNA: TGTGCCAGCTCACCGTCCCCGGGACAAGGAACTGAAGCTTTCTTT. It specifies CASSPSPGQGTEAFF.

This clone has a single count. This sequence joins TRBV19 and TRBJ2-4, with TRBD2 identical over 11 bases. CDR3 length: 20 amino acids. V shed 0 bases and J 0 bases; nucleotides not matched to a gene: 10. The V gene's germline CDR1 is LNHDA and CDR2 SQIVND (reference sequence). The CDR3 sequence: CASSIDRGGTSGLAKNIQYF. The DNA of the CDR3 is TGTGCCAGTAGTATAGATCGCGGGGGGACTAGCGGCCTAGCCAAAAACATTCAGTACTTC.

The CDR3 loop reads CSDITRKTGSDGYTF. The CDR3, as DNA: TGCAGCGACATAACAAGGAAGACAGGGTCGGATGGCTACACCTTC. The V gene is TRBV29-1, the J gene TRBJ1-2; 7 bases align to TRBD1. With V trimmed by 7 bases and J by 6 bases, 17 bases remained unmatched. The CDR3 has 15 amino acids. Germline CDR1 is SQVTM and CDR2 is ANQGSEA. The full variable domain, with the rest looked up from reference TRBV29-1 and TRBJ1-2, is SAVISQKPSRDICQRGTSLTIQCQVDSQVTMMFWYRQQPGQSLTLIATANQGSEATYESGFVIDKFPISRPNLTFSTLTVSNMSPEDSSIYLCSDITRKTGSDGYTFGSGTRLTVV.

The CDR3 DNA is TGCAGCGTTGAGCGTCAGGGGGTTGAGACCCAGTACTTC. It yields the protein CSVERQGVETQYF. V gene TRBV29-1 combines with J gene TRBJ2-5; 7 nucleotides align to TRBD1. This CDR3 spans 13 amino acids. Germline V lookup: CDR1 SQVTM, CDR2 ANQGSEA. Trimming removed 3 bases from V and 5 bases from J; junction bases left unmatched: 6.

CDR3 residues: CASSSPNRGGEQYF. CDR3 sequence (DNA): TGTGCCAGCAGTTCCCCTAACAGGGGGGGCGAGCAGTACTTC. The chain links TRBV7-2 to TRBJ2-7; the D gene is possibly TRBD1 (8 bases). V was cut by 6 bases and J by 6 bases, with 18 bases left in between. This CDR3 contains 14 residues. Germline V gene data show CDR1 as SGHTA and CDR2 as FQGNSA.

This chain uses TRBV28 with TRBJ1-5, with D possibly TRBD1 on 6 matching bases. CDR3 length equals 13 residues. CDR1 is MDHEN and CDR2 is SYDVKM in the germline V gene. V dropped 6 bases and J dropped 8 bases, with 14 bases sitting between them. CDR3 DNA sequence: TGTGCCAGCAGACAGGGAGATTTCGAGCCCCAGCATTTT. This encodes CASRQGDFEPQHF.

In its sample, this clone was seen once. The chain has TRBV27 and TRBJ2-7, with TRBD1 identical over 8 bases. Per germline, CDR1 MNHEY and CDR2 SMNVEV (reference sequence). V gave up 5 bases and J gave up 6 bases; unmatched junction bases: 9. The CDR3 covers 14 residues. The CDR3 coding sequence is TGTGCCAGCAGTACTCGACAGGGGCTAGCCGAGCAGTACTTC. It is translated as CASSTRQGLAEQYF.

This clone was picked up one time. This chain connects TRBV5-1 to TRBJ1-1, with 9 bases matching TRBD1. This CDR3 spans 14 amino acids. The J segment lost 3 bases and the V segment lost 4 bases, leaving 4 bases of the junction unmatched. Germline V gives CDR1 SGHRS, CDR2 YFSETQ. For the CDR3, the DNA is TGCGCCAGCAGCCTACAGGGGGCTCACACTGAAGCTTTCTTT. Its protein is CASSLQGAHTEAFF.

This clone has just a few counts. V is TRBV19 and J is TRBJ1-6; 8 nucleotides agree with TRBD1. Germline V CDR1 and CDR2: LNHDA, SQIVND (reference sequence). CDR3 length: 16 residues. The V segment lost 4 bases and the J segment 3 bases; nucleotides outside the gene matches: 5. The CDR3 DNA is TGTGCCAGTAGTAAGACAGGGGACTTCTATAATTCACCCCTCCACTTT. Translation: CASSKTGDFYNSPLHF.

This clone was seen only a few times. The gene calls are TRBV6-5 and TRBJ1-5; 8 nucleotides align to TRBD1. The germline V gene encodes CDR1 MNHEY and CDR2 SVGAGI. CDR3 length equals 14 residues. J gave up 2 bases and V 7 bases, and 4 bases lay outside the gene matches. For the CDR3, the DNA is TGTGCCAGCACCCAGGACAGGGGCAATCAGCCCCAGCATTTT. It codes for CASTQDRGNQPQHF.

This clone was observed a handful of times. The V call is TRBV18, the J call TRBJ2-3, with 12 bases fitting TRBD2. The CDR3 is 15 residues long. Germline V gives CDR1 KGHSH, CDR2 LQKENI. The V segment lost 3 bases and the J segment 6 bases; nucleotides outside the gene matches: 4. CDR3: CASSPTSGGSDTQYF. In DNA form, the CDR3 reads TGTGCCAGCTCACCGACTAGCGGGGGCTCGGATACGCAGTATTTT.

The chain recombines TRBV6-5 with TRBJ2-6; 7 positions match TRBD2. This CDR3 spans 14 amino acids. The J segment lost 0 bases and the V segment lost 8 bases, leaving 1 base of the junction unmatched. Germline V gene lookup returns CDR1 MNHEY and CDR2 SVGAGI. The CDR3 DNA is TGTGCCAGCGGGAGGGACTCTGGGGCCAACGTCCTGACTTTC. This translates into CASGRDSGANVLTF.

V usage is TRBV27 and J usage is TRBJ2-7, with TRBD1 identical over 7 bases. The junction had 6 bases not matched to a gene; V was cut back by 5 bases and J by 2 bases. Per the germline V gene, CDR1 is MNHEY and CDR2 is SMNVEV (reference sequence). The CDR3 is made up of 14 amino acids. CDR3 DNA: TGTGCCAGCAGTCCACGGACAGGCGCCTACGAGCAGTACTTC. Translated: CASSPRTGAYEQYF.

The chain combines TRBV3-1 (or the pseudogene TRBV3-2) with TRBJ1-2; no clear D. Between the trimmed V and J ends, which lost 4 bases and 1 base, there was a span of 16 bases. This CDR3 spans 16 amino acids. The germline gives CDR1 LGHDT, CDR2 YNNKEL (reference sequence). For the CDR3, the DNA is TGTGCCAGCAGCCCGAGGGTACAGAGCTATAACTATGGCTACACCTTC. Translation: CASSPRVQSYNYGYTF.

The genes are TRBV27 and TRBJ2-3; D is ambiguous. Trimming took 8 bases from V and 6 from J, leaving 18 bases between them. The CDR3 runs 14 residues. The V gene's germline CDR1 is MNHEY and CDR2 SMNVEV (reference sequence). CDR3 in DNA: TGTGCCAGCGGTACTTTGGAAGCCGGGGATACGCAGTATTTT. This translates into CASGTLEAGDTQYF.

The chain employs TRBV9 and TRBJ2-1; unclear D gene. The length of the CDR3 is 13 residues. CDR1 is SGDLS and CDR2 is YYNGEE in the germline V gene. Trimming cost V 0 bases and J 7 bases, with 8 bases left between them. CDR3 loop: CASSVERNNEQFF. CDR3 nucleotide sequence: TGTGCCAGCAGCGTAGAGAGGAATAATGAGCAGTTCTTC.

The chain couples TRBV30 to TRBJ1-2, with D possibly being TRBD1 (6 bases). The CDR3 runs to 13 residues. Between the trimmed V and J ends, which lost 0 bases and 8 bases, there was a span of 13 bases. Germline V lookup: CDR1 GTSNPN, CDR2 SVGIG (reference sequence). CDR3 DNA: TGTGCCTGGAGTGTACTAGGGGGAGGGGGCTACACCTTC. Its protein product is CAWSVLGGGGYTF.

CDR3 loop: CASRGAERGPGELFF. DNA for the CDR3: TGTGCCAGCAGGGGGGCCGAACGGGGACCCGGGGAGCTGTTTTTT. V gene TRBV5-6 combines with J gene TRBJ2-2; D is perhaps TRBD1 (6 bases). The CDR3 runs to 15 residues. CDR1 SGHDT and CDR2 YYEEEE come from the germline V gene. V was cut by 5 bases and J by 6 bases, with 17 bases left in between.

The genes are TRBV7-9 and TRBJ2-1, with TRBD2 matching over 7 bases. The CDR3 contains 16 residues. With V trimmed by 8 bases and J by 0 bases, 10 bases remained unmatched. Germline V gene data show CDR1 as SEHNR and CDR2 as FQNEAQ (reference sequence). This chain's CDR3 is CASGSGGIYSYNEQFF. CDR3 bases: TGTGCCAGCGGGTCCGGGGGGATCTACTCCTACAATGAGCAGTTCTTC.

This clone has just one count. The chain combines TRBV5-1 with TRBJ2-7; D ambiguous. CDR1 is SGHRS and CDR2 is YFSETQ in the germline V gene. Trimming removed 2 bases at V and 7 bases at J, with 7 bases between. CDR3 size: 11 residues. The DNA for the CDR3 is TGCGCCAGCAGCTTCGCCGGGGAGCAGTACTTC. It is translated as CASSFAGEQYF. Looking up the rest from reference TRBV5-1 and TRBJ2-7 gives the full variable domain: KAGVTQTPRYLIKTRGQQVTLSCSPISGHRSVSWYQQTPGQGLQFLFEYFSETQRNKGNFPGRFSGRQFSNSRSEMNVSTLELGDSALYLCASSFAGEQYFGPGTRLTVT.

V gene TRBV27 combines with J gene TRBJ2-3; possible D gene TRBD2, 6 bases. V lost 2 bases and J lost 2, with 8 bases in between. The CDR3 has 14 amino acids. CDR1 and CDR2 from the germline V gene are MNHEY and SMNVEV (reference sequence). CDR3: CASSLRGFTDTQYF. CDR3 sequence (DNA): TGTGCCAGCAGTTTACGGGGGTTCACAGATACGCAGTATTTT.